The clone carrying this TCR beta chain was counted a single time. The target antigen is unknown. This record comes from a study of memory CD4+ T cells and cytomegalovirus serostatus. Study summary: Healthy Belgian adult donors included nine or ten CMV-positive and 24 CMV-negative people. Overall study results and limits: The CMV-associated TCR signature appears largely within the CD4+ memory repertoire.

The sort gate was single viable CD3+CD4+CD8-CD45RO+ cells for memory CD4+ T cells. CD4+ T cells were isolated by positive magnetic selection. Here immunoSEQ multiplex PCR was the method, and the copy in TCRdb shows in-frame clones only, minus some. The repertoire consists of approximately 63,000 clones, with 80% occurring once and the leading ten covering approximately 0.54%. This CDR3 is 13 amino acids long. Germline CDR1 is SGHTA and CDR2 is FQGNSA. V was trimmed by 2 bases and J by 8 bases, leaving 11 bases between them. Sequenced sample: memory CD4+ T cells from blood. The rearrangement links TRBV7-2 to TRBJ2-3, with D unclear. This TCR derives from an adult in good health and CMV-seronegative. Some clones in this sample may be carry-over from other donors' samples. The CDR3 loop reads CASSLIGDGTQYF. The DNA of the CDR3 is TGTGCCAGCAGCTTAATAGGCGACGGTACGCAGTATTTT.